Each of the 14 T cell receptor beta chains below was sequenced from the same sample in a study of blood T cell repertoires in COVID-19. The method was immunoSEQ multiplex PCR; TCRdb's version includes in-frame clones alone and lacks a portion of them. The table includes about 100,000 clones, roughly 90% detected once. The sample taken for sequencing was peripheral blood. The receptors shown here come from a woman aged 60-70 years with acute or convalescent COVID-19.

The chain is built from TRBV19 and TRBJ1-2; 11 positions agree with TRBD1. The CDR3 contains 16 residues. The V segment lost 6 bases and the J segment 1 base; nucleotides outside the gene matches: 7. CDR1 is LNHDA, CDR2 SQIVND, per germline (reference sequence). In DNA form, the CDR3 reads TGTGCCAGTAGCCCCGGGACAGGGGGTTTTAACTATGGCTACACCTTC. It is translated as CASSPGTGGFNYGYTF.

V is TRBV5-1 and J is TRBJ1-4; D remains unclear. Germline values: CDR1 SGHRS, CDR2 YFSETQ. The V gene lost 1 base and the J gene lost 0 bases, with 10 bases spanning the gap. The CDR3 totals 16 residues. The CDR3 region is CASSLFGPATNEKLFF. CDR3 nucleotide sequence: TGCGCCAGCAGCTTGTTTGGCCCAGCAACTAATGAAAAACTGTTTTTT.

The J gene is TRBJ1-1, the V gene TRBV12-5; D is unresolved. Germline lookup yields CDR1 LGHNT and CDR2 FRNRAP. The CDR3 length is 15 residues. V was shortened by 1 base and J by 1 base, with 10 bases between the two germline ends. The CDR3 spells CASGLGWASNTEAFF. The DNA of the CDR3 is TGTGCTAGTGGTTTGGGATGGGCCTCGAACACTGAAGCTTTCTTT.

The chain combines TRBV5-1 with TRBJ2-3; 10 positions match TRBD1. This CDR3 is built from 17 residues. Germline lookup yields CDR1 SGHRS and CDR2 YFSETQ. With V trimmed by 4 bases and J by 1 base, 9 bases remained unmatched. CDR3 DNA: TGCGCCAGCAGCAGAGCAGGGACAGGGGTTGGCACAGATACGCAGTATTTT. Amino acid sequence: CASSRAGTGVGTDTQYF.

This chain joins TRBV24-1 and TRBJ2-2, with 9 bases fitting TRBD1. V shed 9 bases and J 4 bases; nucleotides not matched to a gene: 8. The germline V gene has CDR1 KGHDR and CDR2 SFDVKD. The CDR3 runs to 15 residues. CDR3 protein: CATGTGFSVTGELFF. The CDR3, as DNA: TGTGCCACCGGGACAGGGTTTTCGGTCACCGGGGAGCTGTTTTTT.

Details on this clone: A junction boundary mismatches the germline segment, possibly from a read error. The chain has TRBV10-3 and TRBJ1-2; D gene ambiguous. CDR1 ENHRY and CDR2 SYGVKD come from the germline V gene. This CDR3 contains 15 residues. In DNA form, the CDR3 reads TGTGCCATCAGTGAGTCGTCGGCGGGAGCTATGGCTACGGACTTC. Its translation: CAISESSAGAMATDF.

The gene calls are TRBV27 and TRBJ1-2, with 9 bases fitting TRBD1. V lost 5 bases to trimming and J lost 7 bases; unmatched junction nucleotides: 5. There are 13 residues in the CDR3. CDR1 is MNHEY and CDR2 is SMNVEV in the germline V gene (reference sequence). CDR3 nucleotide sequence: TGTGCCAGCAGTGCTACAGGGGGCTCTGGCTACACCTTC. Its protein is CASSATGGSGYTF.

The gene calls are TRBV30 and TRBJ2-2, with D unresolved. This CDR3 spans 14 amino acids. Germline-derived CDR1 and CDR2 are GTSNPN and SVGIG (reference sequence). The V and J ends lost 5 bases and 1 base respectively, with 11 bases between them. In nucleotides, the CDR3 is TGTGCCTGGTTGGCAGATATGAACACCGGGGAGCTGTTTTTT. Translating gives CAWLADMNTGELFF.

The rearrangement links TRBV5-1 to TRBJ2-3, with no clear D. The germline V and J ends were trimmed by 6 bases and 2 bases, with 16 bases remaining between them. CDR1 is SGHRS, CDR2 YFSETQ, per germline. The CDR3 consists of 15 residues. The CDR3 protein is CASIPSGAATDTQYF. The CDR3 DNA follows: TGCGCCAGCATCCCCTCGGGTGCGGCCACAGATACGCAGTATTTT.

This chain uses TRBV3-1 (or the pseudogene TRBV3-2) with TRBJ1-4; perhaps TRBD1 as D (5 bases). This CDR3 comprises 14 residues. The V gene lost 2 bases and the J gene lost 7 bases, with 11 bases spanning the gap. Germline-derived CDR1 and CDR2 are LGHDT and YNNKEL (reference sequence). This chain's CDR3 is CASSQRGEGEKLFF. The DNA of the CDR3 is TGTGCCAGCAGCCAAAGAGGGGAGGGTGAAAAACTGTTTTTT.

The chain carries TRBV3-1 (or the pseudogene TRBV3-2) and TRBJ2-3; 13 bases are shared with TRBD2. Germline V gives CDR1 LGHDT, CDR2 YNNKEL (reference sequence). The CDR3 sequence is 19 residues long. V shed 3 bases and J 6 bases; nucleotides not matched to a gene: 15. CDR3 sequence (DNA): TGTGCCAGCAGCCATCCCAGGGGGACTAGCGGGGCGGGGGCTGATACGCAGTATTTT. This gives the protein CASSHPRGTSGAGADTQYF.

This clone was found once. The chain uses TRBV6-5 and TRBJ2-1, with D perhaps matching TRBD2 (6 bases). The CDR3 is 13 amino acids. V was cut by 6 bases and J by 10 bases, with 16 bases left in between. Germline V lookup: CDR1 MNHEY, CDR2 SVGAGI. CDR3 residues: CASSLALASEQFF. The CDR3 DNA sequence: TGTGCCAGCAGCCTCGCCCTAGCGAGCGAGCAGTTCTTC.

The V call is TRBV28, the J call TRBJ1-5, with D maybe TRBD1 (5 bases). V shed 5 bases and J shed 6 bases, with 8 bases lying between them. Germline lookup yields CDR1 MDHEN and CDR2 SYDVKM. The CDR3 has 12 residues. The CDR3 nucleotides are TGTGCCAGCAGTACCACAGGTCAGCCCCAGCATTTT. Its protein is CASSTTGQPQHF.

The chain couples TRBV28 to TRBJ1-6; D gene uncertain. CDR1 and CDR2 from the germline V gene are MDHEN and SYDVKM. This CDR3 has 10 amino acids. Deletions cut 6 bases from V and 14 bases from J, with 8 bases between. The CDR3 loop is CASSRESLHF. The CDR3, as DNA: TGTGCCAGCAGCCGCGAGTCCCTCCACTTT.